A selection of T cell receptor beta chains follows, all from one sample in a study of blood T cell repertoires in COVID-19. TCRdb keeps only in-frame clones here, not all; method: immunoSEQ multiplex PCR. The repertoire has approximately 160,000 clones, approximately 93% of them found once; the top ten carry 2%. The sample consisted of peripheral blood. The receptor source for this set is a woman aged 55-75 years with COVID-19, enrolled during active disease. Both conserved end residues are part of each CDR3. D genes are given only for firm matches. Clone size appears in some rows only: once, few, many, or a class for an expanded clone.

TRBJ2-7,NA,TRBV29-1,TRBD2,TGCAGCGTTGGCGGGGGGACACCCTCCTACGAGCAGTACTTC,CSVGGGTPSYEQYF
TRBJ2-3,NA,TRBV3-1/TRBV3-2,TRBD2,TGTGCCAGCAGCCATAGCGGGGGGGCCTCCCTGAGGGATACGCAGTATTTT,CASSHSGGASLRDTQYF
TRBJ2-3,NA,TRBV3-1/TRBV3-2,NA,TGTGCCAGCAGCCCAAGGAGGGGGGGGGTCACAGATACGCAGTATTTT,CASSPRRGGVTDTQYF
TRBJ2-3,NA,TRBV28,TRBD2,TGTGCCAGCAGCCCGGGCGGGGGTTTTCCAGATACGCAGTATTTT,CASSPGGGFPDTQYF
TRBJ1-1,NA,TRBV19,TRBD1,TGTGCCAGTAGCTTGGGACAGGGAGCCACTGAAGCTTTCTTT,CASSLGQGATEAFF
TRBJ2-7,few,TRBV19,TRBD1,TGTGCCAGTAGTTCCCAGACAGGGGTGGGCGAGCAGTACTTC,CASSSQTGVGEQYF
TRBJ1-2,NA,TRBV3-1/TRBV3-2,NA,TGTGCCAGCAGCCAAAGGGAACAGGGCCATGGCTACACCTTC,CASSQREQGHGYTF
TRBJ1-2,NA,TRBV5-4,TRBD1,TGTGCCAGCAGCTTGGGCCGGGACAGGGAAGGCTACACCTTC,CASSLGRDREGYTF
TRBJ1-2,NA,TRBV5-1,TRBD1,TGCGCCAGCAGCTTCTACCGGGACAGGGGAGGTGGCTACACCTTC,CASSFYRDRGGGYTF
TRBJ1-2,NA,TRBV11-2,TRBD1,TGTGCCAGCAGTCCAATGACAGGGGGGTATGGCTACACCTTC,CASSPMTGGYGYTF
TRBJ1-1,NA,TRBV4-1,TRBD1,TGCGCCAGCAGCCCCGTGGGGACAGGGATGGTGAACACTGAAGCTTTCTTT,CASSPVGTGMVNTEAFF
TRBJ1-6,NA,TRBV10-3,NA,TGTGCCATCAGAGAAGATAGCTCCTATAATTCACCCCTCCACTTT,CAIREDSSYNSPLHF
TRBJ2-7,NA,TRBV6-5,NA,TGTGCCAGCAGTTACTCCTCAGGGAACCCCTACGAGCAGTACTTC,CASSYSSGNPYEQYF
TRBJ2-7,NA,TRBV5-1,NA,TGCGCCAGCAGCACCGGGACATTGGGAGTCGACGAGCAGTACTTC,CASSTGTLGVDEQYF
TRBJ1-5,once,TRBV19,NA,TGTGCCAGTAGTATAGCGCGGAGTAGCAATCAGCCCCAGCATTTT,CASSIARSSNQPQHF
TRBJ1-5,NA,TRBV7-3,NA,TGTGCCAGCAGCTTGGACAGATATCAGCCCCAGCATTTT,CASSLDRYQPQHF
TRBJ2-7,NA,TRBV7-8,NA,TGTGCCAGCAGCTTAATGGGAGAAATAGCGTACGAGCAGTACTTC,CASSLMGEIAYEQYF
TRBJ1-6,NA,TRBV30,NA,TGTGCCTGGAACGAGAGAACCCTCCACTTT,CAWNERTLHF
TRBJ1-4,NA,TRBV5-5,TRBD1,TGTGCCAGCAGCCAACCAGGGGGTGCGGGTGAAAAACTGTTTTTT,CASSQPGGAGEKLFF
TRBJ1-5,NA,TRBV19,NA,TGTGCCAGTAGTATAGTGGGACATTCGAATCAGCCCCAGCATTTT,CASSIVGHSNQPQHF
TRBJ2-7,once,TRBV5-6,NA,TGTGCCAGCCACGGACAGTTAATCCCCTACGAGCAGTACTTC,CASHGQLIPYEQYF
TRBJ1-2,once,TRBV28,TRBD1,TGTGCCGGAGGGACAGAAACGTATGGCTACACCTTC,CAGGTETYGYTF
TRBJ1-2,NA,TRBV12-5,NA,TGTGCTAGTGGTTCTACGAGTTCCCCCCTCACCTTC,CASGSTSSPLTF
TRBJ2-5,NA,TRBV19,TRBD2,TGTGCCAGTAGTCCCCGGGGTAGCGGGGGCGTAGAGACCCAGTACTTC,CASSPRGSGGVETQYF
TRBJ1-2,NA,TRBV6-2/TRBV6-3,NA,TGTGCCAGCAGTTCACCCCCGCCCTCTCCGGGACACCACTATGGCTACACCTTC,CASSSPPPSPGHHYGYTF
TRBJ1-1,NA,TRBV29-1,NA,TGCAGCGTTCGCGGCCCCACTGAAGCTTTCTTT,CSVRGPTEAFF
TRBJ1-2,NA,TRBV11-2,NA,TGTGCCAGCAGCTTAGGACAGGTGATGAGTCCTGGCTACACCTTC,CASSLGQVMSPGYTF
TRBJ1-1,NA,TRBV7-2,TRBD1,TGTGCCAGCAGCCCCAGACAGGGGACTGAAGCTTTCTTT,CASSPRQGTEAFF
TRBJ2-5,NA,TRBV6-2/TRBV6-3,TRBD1,TGTGCCAGCAGCTTACAGGGGTGGGAGACCCAGTACTTC,CASSLQGWETQYF
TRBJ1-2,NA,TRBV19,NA,TGTGCCAGTAGTATGGTGGGAGGTGGTGGCTACACCTTC,CASSMVGGGGYTF
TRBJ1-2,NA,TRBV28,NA,TGTGCCAGCAGTTCTAGAAGAGAGGGCTATGGCTACACCTTC,CASSSRREGYGYTF
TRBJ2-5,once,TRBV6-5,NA,TGTGCCAGCAGTTACCCCGGGGAAGCGACCCAGTACTTC,CASSYPGEATQYF